This passage covers 20 T cell receptor beta chains from one sample sequenced in a study of blood T cell repertoires in COVID-19. The protocol was immunoSEQ multiplex PCR, while the TCRdb copy is restricted to in-frame clones and leaves out a portion. Of approximately 350,000 clones listed, around four fifths are singletons. Sequenced material: peripheral blood. Receptors originate from a young man with active or convalescent COVID-19.

Here the CDR3 reads CASSSIRDREHGYTF. DNA for the CDR3: TGTGCCAGCAGCTCAATCCGGGACAGGGAACATGGCTACACCTTC. The V call is TRBV11-2, the J call TRBJ1-2; TRBD1 matches at 9 bases. CDR1 SGHAT and CDR2 FQNNGV come from the germline V gene. After removal of 4 bases from V and 6 bases from J, the junction contained 9 bases not matched to a gene. The CDR3 has 15 amino acids.

This chain joins TRBV18 and TRBJ1-5, with unresolved D. The CDR3 spans 14 residues. CDR1 and CDR2 from the germline V gene are KGHSH and LQKENI. Trimming shortened V by 3 bases and J by 4 bases, and 10 bases separated the two germline ends. The CDR3 loop is CASSPSQRNQPQHF. Here the CDR3 DNA reads TGTGCCAGCTCACCGTCGCAGCGAAATCAGCCCCAGCATTTT. Full variable domain (rest looked up from reference TRBV18 and TRBJ1-5): NAGVMQNPRHLVRRRGQEARLRCSPMKGHSHVYWYRQLPEEGLKFMVYLQKENIIDESGMPKERFSAEFPKEGPSILRIQQVVRGDSAAYFCASSPSQRNQPQHFGDGTRLSIL.

The rearrangement uses TRBV14 and TRBJ2-5, with 11 bases aligning to TRBD2. V trimming: 1 base; J trimming: 4 bases; junction bases outside the gene matches: 2. CDR3 length: 15 residues. Germline CDR1 and CDR2: SGHDN and FVKESK. CDR3 DNA: TGTGCCAGCAGCCAAGGACTAGCGGGGTCAGAGACCCAGTACTTC. Translation gives CASSQGLAGSETQYF. Using reference TRBV14 and TRBJ2-5 for the parts outside the CDR3, the full variable domain is EAGVTQFPSHSVIEKGQTVTLRCDPISGHDNLYWYRRVMGKEIKFLLHFVKESKQDESGMPNNRFLAERTGGTYSTLKVQPAELEDSGVYFCASSQGLAGSETQYFGPGTRLLVL.

This chain connects TRBV27 to TRBJ2-3, with D unresolved. This CDR3 has 12 residues. The germline V gene has CDR1 MNHEY and CDR2 SMNVEV (reference sequence). Trimming removed 6 bases at V and 6 bases at J, with 10 bases between. CDR3 residues: CASSHSRDTQYF. The CDR3 nucleotides are TGTGCCAGCAGCCATTCCAGGGATACGCAGTATTTT.

V usage is TRBV28 and J usage is TRBJ2-7; no clear D gene. Per germline, CDR1 MDHEN and CDR2 SYDVKM. This CDR3 has 11 residues. V was cut by 7 bases and J by 0 bases, with 4 bases left in between. The CDR3 nucleotides read TGTGCCAGCACGAGCTCCTACGAGCAGTACTTC. Translation: CASTSSYEQYF.

The CDR3 bases are TGTGCCAGCAACACAGGACAGGGGTCCACTGAAGCTTTCTTT. Amino acids: CASNTGQGSTEAFF. The chain carries TRBV6-6 and TRBJ1-1; 9 bases agree with TRBD1. This CDR3 is 14 amino acids long. Trimming removed 7 bases from V and 4 bases from J; junction bases left unmatched: 7. CDR1 MNHNY and CDR2 SVGAGI come from the germline V gene (reference sequence).

The chain is built from TRBV7-6 and TRBJ2-3; 14 bases are a match to TRBD2. CDR3 length equals 18 residues. Trimming removed 6 bases from V and 2 bases from J; junction bases left unmatched: 10. Germline CDR1 and CDR2: SGHVS and FNYEAQ. CDR3 bases: TGTGCCAGCAGTCCGGGACTAGCGGGAGTTACCACCACAGATACGCAGTATTTT. It is translated as CASSPGLAGVTTTDTQYF.

The chain couples TRBV2 to TRBJ2-1, with a weak D call TRBD2 (5 bases). The CDR3 sequence is 15 residues long. Germline CDR1 reads SNHLY; CDR2 reads FYNNEI. Between the trimmed V and J ends, which lost 4 bases and 4 bases, there was a span of 14 bases. CDR3 protein: CASSVEGISYNEQFF. The CDR3 DNA sequence: TGTGCCAGCAGTGTTGAGGGTATCTCTTACAATGAGCAGTTCTTC.

The rearrangement joins TRBV2 to TRBJ1-4; 7 bases line up with TRBD1. The ends lost 0 bases at V and 9 bases at J; junction bases unmatched: 13. Germline V CDR1 and CDR2: SNHLY, FYNNEI. The CDR3 has 17 residues. CDR3 in amino acids: CASSEALRIGGSKKLFF. Here the CDR3 DNA reads TGTGCCAGCAGTGAAGCGCTTCGGATAGGGGGCTCGAAAAAACTGTTTTTT.

The V call is TRBV7-8, the J call TRBJ2-7; TRBD1 is a possible D gene (6 bases). CDR1 SGHVS and CDR2 FQNEAQ come from the germline V gene. CDR3 size: 15 residues. V was cut by 4 bases and J by 2 bases, with 15 bases left in between. CDR3 amino acids: CASSSSGAIPYEQYF. The CDR3 region has the DNA TGTGCCAGCAGCTCTTCAGGGGCCATCCCCTACGAGCAGTACTTC.

CDR3 bases: TGTGCCACCAGCCGGGGGGATCAGCCCCAGCATTTT. Amino acids: CATSRGDQPQHF. This sequence joins TRBV24-1 and TRBJ1-5, with a weak D call TRBD1 (5 bases). V gave up 7 bases and J gave up 5 bases, with 8 bases separating them. The germline CDR1 and CDR2 sequences are KGHDR and SFDVKD. The CDR3 contains 12 residues.

The genes are TRBV10-3 and TRBJ2-7, with TRBD2 matching over 9 bases. Germline V gene sequence: CDR1 ENHRY, CDR2 SYGVKD. V dropped 4 bases and J dropped 0; count of bases not matched to a gene: 10. The CDR3 is 17 residues long. Here the CDR3 DNA reads TGTGCCATCAGTGGCGCTAGCGGGAATCGGCCCTCCTACGAGCAGTACTTC. This translates into CAISGASGNRPSYEQYF.

V gene TRBV15 combines with J gene TRBJ1-1, with no clear D. Per germline, CDR1 LNHNV and CDR2 YYDKDF (reference sequence). The CDR3 runs 14 residues. V dropped 4 bases and J dropped 1 base, with 10 bases sitting between them. The CDR3 protein is CATSIVPPNTEAFF. CDR3 in DNA: TGTGCCACCAGCATAGTCCCACCGAACACTGAAGCTTTCTTT. Using reference TRBV15 and TRBJ1-1 for the parts outside the CDR3, the full variable domain is DAMVIQNPRYQVTQFGKPVTLSCSQTLNHNVMYWYQQKSSQAPKLLFHYYDKDFNNEADTPDNFQSRRPNTSFCFLDIRSPGLGDTAMYLCATSIVPPNTEAFFGQGTRLTVV.

The rearrangement links TRBV10-3 to TRBJ1-1; TRBD1 matches at 8 bases. Germline lookup yields CDR1 ENHRY and CDR2 SYGVKD. V dropped 8 bases and J dropped 11; count of bases not matched to a gene: 7. This CDR3 contains 11 residues. For the CDR3, the DNA is TGTGCCATCGGACAGGGAGGGTGGGCTTTCTTT. Its translation: CAIGQGGWAFF.

This clone was seen once. This chain joins TRBV7-7 and TRBJ2-1, with TRBD2 as a possible D gene (5 bases). The germline V and J ends were trimmed by 0 bases and 0 bases, with 12 bases remaining between them. Germline V CDR1 and CDR2: SSHAT, FNYEAQ (reference sequence). The CDR3 extends over 17 amino acids. CDR3 DNA sequence: TGTGCCAGCAGCTTAGCGGGAGTTAGGGTCTCCTACAATGAGCAGTTCTTC. Translation gives CASSLAGVRVSYNEQFF.

The chain links TRBV29-1 to TRBJ1-4; perhaps TRBD1 as D (6 bases). Germline-derived CDR1 and CDR2 are SQVTM and ANQGSEA. V lost 5 bases and J lost 8, with 12 bases in between. The CDR3 runs 12 residues. In nucleotides, the CDR3 is TGCAGCGTTTACAGGGAGGGCGAAAAACTGTTTTTT. It yields the protein CSVYREGEKLFF. Combining the CDR3 with reference TRBV29-1 and TRBJ1-4 gives the whole variable domain SAVISQKPSRDICQRGTSLTIQCQVDSQVTMMFWYRQQPGQSLTLIATANQGSEATYESGFVIDKFPISRPNLTFSTLTVSNMSPEDSSIYLCSVYREGEKLFFGSGTQLSVL.

The rearrangement joins TRBV2 to TRBJ1-3; no firm D call. Germline values: CDR1 SNHLY, CDR2 FYNNEI. The V end lost 2 bases, the J end lost 3 bases, and 8 bases lay between the germline ends. The CDR3 loop spans 14 amino acids. The CDR3 loop is CASSEFFLGNTIYF. DNA for the CDR3: TGTGCCAGCAGTGAATTTTTTCTTGGAAACACCATATATTTT.

The V and J genes are TRBV19 and TRBJ1-6; D not resolved. The CDR3 is 16 amino acids. Germline lookup yields CDR1 LNHDA and CDR2 SQIVND (reference sequence). Trimming removed 5 bases at V and 0 bases at J, with 11 bases between. Here the CDR3 reads CASSLGRGSYNSPLHF. In DNA, the CDR3 is TGTGCCAGTAGTTTAGGGCGAGGCTCCTATAATTCACCCCTCCACTTT.

V gene TRBV14 combines with J gene TRBJ1-2, with 9 bases that match TRBD1. With V trimmed by 4 bases and J by 6 bases, 3 bases remained unmatched. In germline, CDR1 is SGHDN, CDR2 FVKESK. There are 13 residues in the CDR3. CDR3 amino acids: CASSPRTGDGYTF. In DNA, the CDR3 is TGTGCCAGCAGCCCACGGACAGGGGATGGCTACACCTTC.

In this sample, this clone turned up once. J is TRBJ1-2 and V is TRBV7-2; tentatively, D is TRBD1 (6 bases). Trimming took 2 bases from V and 6 from J, leaving 13 bases between them. Germline values: CDR1 SGHTA, CDR2 FQGNSA. This CDR3 has 14 residues. CDR3 region: CASSLSQGLDGYTF. The CDR3 nucleotides are TGTGCCAGCAGCTTATCACAGGGTTTAGATGGCTACACCTTC. The whole variable domain, filled in from reference TRBV7-2 and TRBJ1-2, reads GAGVSQSPSNKVTEKGKDVELRCDPISGHTALYWYRQSLGQGLEFLIYFQGNSAPDKSGLPSDRFSAERTGGSVSTLTIQRTQQEDSAVYLCASSLSQGLDGYTFGSGTRLTVV.